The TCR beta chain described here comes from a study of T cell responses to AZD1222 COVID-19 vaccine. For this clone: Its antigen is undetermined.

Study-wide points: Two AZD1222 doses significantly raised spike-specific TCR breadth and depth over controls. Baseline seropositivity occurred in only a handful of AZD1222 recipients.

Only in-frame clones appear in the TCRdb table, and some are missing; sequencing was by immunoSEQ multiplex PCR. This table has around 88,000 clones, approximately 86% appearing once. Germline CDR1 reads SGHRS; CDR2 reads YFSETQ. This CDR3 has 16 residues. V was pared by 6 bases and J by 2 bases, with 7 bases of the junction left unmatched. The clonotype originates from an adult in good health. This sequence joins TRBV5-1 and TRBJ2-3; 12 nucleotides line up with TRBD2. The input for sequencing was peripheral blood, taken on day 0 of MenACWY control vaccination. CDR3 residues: CASNLRTSGNTDTQYF. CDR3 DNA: TGCGCCAGCAACTTAAGGACTAGCGGGAACACAGATACGCAGTATTTT. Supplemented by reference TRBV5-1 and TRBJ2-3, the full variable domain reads KAGVTQTPRYLIKTRGQQVTLSCSPISGHRSVSWYQQTPGQGLQFLFEYFSETQRNKGNFPGRFSGRQFSNSRSEMNVSTLELGDSALYLCASNLRTSGNTDTQYFGPGTRLTVL.